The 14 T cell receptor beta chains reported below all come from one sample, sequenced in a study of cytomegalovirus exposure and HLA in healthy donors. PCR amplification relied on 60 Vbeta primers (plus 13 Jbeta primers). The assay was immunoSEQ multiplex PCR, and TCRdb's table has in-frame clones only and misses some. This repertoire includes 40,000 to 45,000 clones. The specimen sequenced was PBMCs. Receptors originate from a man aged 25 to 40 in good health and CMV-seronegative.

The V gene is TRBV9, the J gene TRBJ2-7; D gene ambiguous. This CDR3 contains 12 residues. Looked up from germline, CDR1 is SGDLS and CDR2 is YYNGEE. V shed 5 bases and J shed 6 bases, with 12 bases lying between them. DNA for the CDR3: TGTGCCAGCAGAGCCGTCACGGGCGAGCAGTACTTC. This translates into CASRAVTGEQYF.

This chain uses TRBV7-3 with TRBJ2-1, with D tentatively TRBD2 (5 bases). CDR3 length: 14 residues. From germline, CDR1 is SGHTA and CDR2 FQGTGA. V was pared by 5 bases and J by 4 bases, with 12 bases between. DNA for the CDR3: TGTGCCAGCAGCCCCACGACGGGATACAATGAGCAGTTCTTC. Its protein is CASSPTTGYNEQFF. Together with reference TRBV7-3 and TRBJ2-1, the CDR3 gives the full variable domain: GAGVSQTPSNKVTEKGKYVELRCDPISGHTALYWYRQSLGQGPEFLIYFQGTGAADDSGLPNDRFFAVRPEGSVSTLKIQRTERGDSAVYLCASSPTTGYNEQFFGPGTRLTVL.

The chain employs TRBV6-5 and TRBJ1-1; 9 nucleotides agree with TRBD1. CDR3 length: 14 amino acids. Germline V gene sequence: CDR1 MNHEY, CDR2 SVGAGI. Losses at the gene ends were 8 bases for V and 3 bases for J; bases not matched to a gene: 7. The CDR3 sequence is CASRDRASYTEAFF. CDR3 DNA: TGTGCCAGCCGGGACAGGGCTTCTTACACTGAAGCTTTCTTT.

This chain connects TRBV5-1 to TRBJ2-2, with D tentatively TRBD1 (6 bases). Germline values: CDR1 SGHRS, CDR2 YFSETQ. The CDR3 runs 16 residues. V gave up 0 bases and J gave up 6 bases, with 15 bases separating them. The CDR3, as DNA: TGCGCCAGCAGCTTGGGGGGGACAACTAACCCCGGGGAGCTGTTTTTT. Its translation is CASSLGGTTNPGELFF.

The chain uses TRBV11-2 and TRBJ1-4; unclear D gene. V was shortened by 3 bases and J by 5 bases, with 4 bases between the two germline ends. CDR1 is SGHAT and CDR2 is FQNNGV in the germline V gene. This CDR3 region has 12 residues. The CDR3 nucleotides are TGTGCCAGCAGCTTCGCGAATGAAAAACTGTTTTTT. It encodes CASSFANEKLFF.

CDR3 sequence reads: CASSVAGGGASEKLFF. As DNA, the CDR3 is TGTGCCAGCAGCGTAGCGGGTGGGGGGGCCAGTGAAAAACTGTTTTTT. This chain connects TRBV9 to TRBJ1-4, with D maybe TRBD1 (6 bases). Per germline, CDR1 SGDLS and CDR2 YYNGEE. The CDR3 runs 16 residues. V was cut by 0 bases and J by 7 bases, with 16 bases left in between.

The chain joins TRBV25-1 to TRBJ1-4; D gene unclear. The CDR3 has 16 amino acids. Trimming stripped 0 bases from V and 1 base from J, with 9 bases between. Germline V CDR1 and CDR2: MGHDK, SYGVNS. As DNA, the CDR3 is TGTGCCAGCAGTGAATATGGGCAGCTAACTAATGAAAAACTGTTTTTT. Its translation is CASSEYGQLTNEKLFF.

CDR3 amino acids: CASSQDRGGGQPQHF. The CDR3 DNA reads as TGCGCCAGCAGCCAGGACAGGGGAGGCGGGCAGCCCCAGCATTTT. The chain carries TRBV4-3 and TRBJ1-5, with 9 bases lining up with TRBD1. The CDR3 contains 15 residues. Germline loops: CDR1 LGHNA, CDR2 YSLEER. Losses at the gene ends were 3 bases for V and 7 bases for J; bases not matched to a gene: 7.

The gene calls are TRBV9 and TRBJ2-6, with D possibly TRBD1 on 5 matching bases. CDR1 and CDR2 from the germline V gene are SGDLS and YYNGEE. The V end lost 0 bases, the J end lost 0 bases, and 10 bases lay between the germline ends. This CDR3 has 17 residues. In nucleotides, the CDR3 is TGTGCCAGCAGCGTAGCTCAGGGTGCCTCTGGGGCCAACGTCCTGACTTTC. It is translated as CASSVAQGASGANVLTF.

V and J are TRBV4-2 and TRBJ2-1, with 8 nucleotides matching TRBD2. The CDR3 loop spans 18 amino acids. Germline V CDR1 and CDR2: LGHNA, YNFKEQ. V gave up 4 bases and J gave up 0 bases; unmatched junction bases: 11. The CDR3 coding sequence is TGTGCCAGCAGCCCCCAGTGGCGGGGGGCCCTCTCCTACAATGAGCAGTTCTTC. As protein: CASSPQWRGALSYNEQFF.

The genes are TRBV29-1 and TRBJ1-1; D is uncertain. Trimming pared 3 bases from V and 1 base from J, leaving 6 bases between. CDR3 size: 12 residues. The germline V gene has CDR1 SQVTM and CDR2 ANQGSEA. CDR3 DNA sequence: TGCAGCGTTGATCTGAGGAACACTGAAGCTTTCTTT. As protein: CSVDLRNTEAFF.

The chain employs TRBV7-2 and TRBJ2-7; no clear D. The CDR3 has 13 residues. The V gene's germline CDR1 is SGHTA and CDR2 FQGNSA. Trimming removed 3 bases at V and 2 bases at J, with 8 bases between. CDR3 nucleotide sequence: TGTGCCAGCAGCTTGGCAGAAGCCTACGAGCAGTACTTC. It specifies CASSLAEAYEQYF.

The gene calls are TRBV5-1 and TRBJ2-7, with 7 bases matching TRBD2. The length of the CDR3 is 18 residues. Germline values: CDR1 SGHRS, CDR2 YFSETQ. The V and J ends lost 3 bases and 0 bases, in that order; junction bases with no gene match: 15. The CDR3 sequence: CASSWVASGGFSSYEQYF. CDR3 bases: TGCGCCAGCAGCTGGGTGGCTAGCGGAGGATTTAGCTCCTACGAGCAGTACTTC. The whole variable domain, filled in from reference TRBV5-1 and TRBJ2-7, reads KAGVTQTPRYLIKTRGQQVTLSCSPISGHRSVSWYQQTPGQGLQFLFEYFSETQRNKGNFPGRFSGRQFSNSRSEMNVSTLELGDSALYLCASSWVASGGFSSYEQYFGPGTRLTVT.

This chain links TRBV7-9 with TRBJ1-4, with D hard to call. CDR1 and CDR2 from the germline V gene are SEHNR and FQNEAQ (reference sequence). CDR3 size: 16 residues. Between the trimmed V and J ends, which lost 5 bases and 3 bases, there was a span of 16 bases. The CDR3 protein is CASSVISVGANEKLFF. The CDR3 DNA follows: TGTGCCAGCAGCGTGATTTCGGTTGGAGCTAATGAAAAACTGTTTTTT. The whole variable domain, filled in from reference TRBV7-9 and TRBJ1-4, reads DTGVSQNPRHKITKRGQNVTFRCDPISEHNRLYWYRQTLGQGPEFLTYFQNEAQLEKSRLLSDRFSAERPKGSFSTLEIQRTEQGDSAMYLCASSVISVGANEKLFFGSGTQLSVL.